The clone carrying this TCR beta chain was observed many times. As yet, its antigen is unknown. Per germline, CDR1 MDHEN and CDR2 SYDVKM. The V gene lost 5 bases and the J gene lost 4 bases, with 18 bases spanning the gap. This CDR3 is built from 16 residues. Where libraries were unsorted, they were derived from 2 million PBMCs stored at -80 degrees C. In every sequencing run, more than 200 million TCR-beta sequences were generated from 15-18 subjects. In TCRdb, the 5' RACE reads were re-called with MiXCR into one record per CDR3 protein. The table shows around 78,000 distinct CDR3 sequences, with 17% occurring only once. The data were obtained in a study of neurological immune-mediated disorders. Findings and caveats of the study: Across subjects, expanded clones had no CDR3 amino acid sequences in common, pointing to private repertoires in all groups. The highest TCR clonal expansion occurred in HTLV-1-associated myelopathy; multiple sclerosis fell below healthy controls.

The chain employs TRBV28 and TRBJ1-5; a weak D match, TRBD1 (6 bases). Sequences were obtained from PBMCs. The TCR comes from a middle-aged woman in good health. As DNA, the CDR3 is TGTGCCAGCAGTCCCTACGGCGGGGGGGCAAATCAGCCCCAGCATTTT. Encoded protein: CASSPYGGGANQPQHF.